Listed below are T cell receptor beta chains from one sample, sequenced in a study of vaccination effects on CD4 cells after COVID-19. The method was immunoSEQ multiplex PCR; TCRdb's version includes in-frame clones alone and lacks a portion of them. Of approximately 30,000 clones in the sample, about 81% are singletons; the top ten hold about 30%. Their recognized antigens are unknown. This specimen consisted of CD4+ T cells from PBMCs cultured with SARS-CoV-2 spike peptides, obtained before COVID-19 vaccination. These TCRs come from a human donor who received a COVID-19 vaccine. Both conserved end residues are part of each CDR3. The D gene is left open where the match is weak. For some rows the clone size is stated as once, few or many, or as a class when expanded; others skip it.

CASRAPGGGYEQYF	TGTGCCAGTCGGGCCCCCGGGGGGGGCTACGAGCAGTACTTC	TRBD2	TRBV2	TRBJ2-7	NA
CASSRDSRTEAFF	TGTGCCAGCAGTCGGGACAGTAGGACTGAAGCTTTCTTT	TRBD1	TRBV6-2/TRBV6-3	TRBJ1-1	NA
CASSLSQGLGSSDQPQHF	TGTGCCAGCAGTTTATCCCAGGGGTTGGGCTCTTCGGATCAGCCCCAGCATTTT	NA	TRBV28	TRBJ1-5	NA
CASSQDSGTGELFF	TGTGCCAGCAGCCAAGATTCGGGAACCGGGGAGCTGTTTTTT	NA	TRBV3-1/TRBV3-2	TRBJ2-2	NA
CASSQDEEGRAKNIQYF	TGTGCCAGCAGCCAAGACGAGGAGGGACGAGCCAAAAACATTCAGTACTTC	NA	TRBV3-1/TRBV3-2	TRBJ2-4	NA
CASSRDGGSGNTIYF	TGCGCCAGCAGCAGGGACGGGGGCTCTGGAAACACCATATATTTT	NA	TRBV5-1	TRBJ1-3	NA
CASSQGRASGPTDTQYF	TGTGCCAGCAGCCAAGGTCGGGCTAGCGGACCCACAGATACGCAGTATTTT	TRBD2	TRBV3-1/TRBV3-2	TRBJ2-3	NA
CASSQGSDEAFF	TGTGCCAGCTCACAGGGATCCGATGAAGCTTTCTTT	NA	TRBV18	TRBJ1-1	NA
CASSLEGILGYTF	TGCGCCAGCAGCTTGGAGGGGATATTGGGCTACACCTTC	NA	TRBV5-1	TRBJ1-2	NA
CASSLRTGETQYF	TGCGCCAGTTCCCTCCGTACCGGAGAGACCCAGTACTTC	NA	TRBV5-1	TRBJ2-5	NA
CASSLGQGLNTGELFF	TGTGCCAGCAGCCTCGGACAGGGGCTGAACACCGGGGAGCTGTTTTTT	TRBD1	TRBV5-5	TRBJ2-2	NA
CASSEARQGSTF	TGTGCCAGCAGTGAAGCGCGACAGGGTAGCACCTTC	TRBD1	TRBV6-1	TRBJ1-2	NA
CASSLGGLYEQYF	TGTGCCAGCAGCTTAGGGGGGCTATACGAGCAGTACTTC	NA	TRBV7-2	TRBJ2-7	NA
CASTYTGTVYGYTF	TGTGCCAGCACCTATACCGGGACAGTCTATGGCTACACCTTC	TRBD1	TRBV28	TRBJ1-2	NA
CASSRLGQETQYF	TGTGCCAGCAGCAGACTAGGGCAAGAGACCCAGTACTTC	NA	TRBV5-5	TRBJ2-5	once
CASSSSQGAGGYTF	TGTGCCAGCAGTTCTTCACAGGGGGCGGGTGGCTACACCTTC	TRBD1	TRBV2	TRBJ1-2	NA
CASSEGLSHEQFF	TGTGCCAGCAGTGAAGGCCTTTCCCATGAGCAGTTCTTC	NA	TRBV25-1	TRBJ2-1	NA
CASRRREAEYEQYF	TGTGCCAGCCGAAGGCGGGAGGCTGAATACGAGCAGTACTTC	TRBD2	TRBV2	TRBJ2-7	medium-sized
CASSPFTQDTQYF	TGTGCCAGCAGCCCCTTCACTCAGGATACGCAGTATTTT	NA	TRBV5-6	TRBJ2-3	NA
CASSSTSPGGLAKNIQYF	TGTGCCAGCTCATCCACCTCCCCGGGGGGGCTAGCCAAAAACATTCAGTACTTC	TRBD2	TRBV18	TRBJ2-4	few
CASSPGRNSPLHF	TGTGCCAGCAGCCCGGGGAGAAATTCACCCCTCCACTTT	NA	TRBV5-4	TRBJ1-6	NA
CASRTTGHGANVLTF	TGTGCCAGCAGGACTACAGGGCACGGGGCCAACGTCCTGACTTTC	NA	TRBV6-5	TRBJ2-6	NA
CASSQVGRRENGYTF	TGTGCCAGCAGCCAAGTCGGGAGGAGGGAAAATGGCTACACCTTC	NA	TRBV3-1/TRBV3-2	TRBJ1-2	NA
CASSPQKGQHQETQYF	TGTGCCAGCTCACCCCAGAAGGGCCAACACCAAGAGACCCAGTACTTC	NA	TRBV18	TRBJ2-5	NA
CSAKRYRMVDQPGAEAFF	TGCAGCGCAAAACGCTATCGAATGGTCGACCAGCCGGGCGCTGAAGCTTTCTTT	NA	TRBV29-1	TRBJ1-1	NA
CASSLGGPSSYNEQFF	TGTGCCAGCAGCTTGGGGGGGCCGAGCTCCTACAATGAGCAGTTCTTC	NA	TRBV5-8	TRBJ2-1	NA
CASSLDRSRVSGSPTEAFF	TGTGCCAGCAGCTTAGATAGGAGTAGGGTAAGTGGAAGCCCCACTGAAGCTTTCTTT	NA	TRBV7-8	TRBJ1-1	NA
CASSFAGLAGNTDTQYF	TGTGCCAGTAGCTTCGCCGGACTAGCGGGGAACACAGATACGCAGTATTTT	TRBD2	TRBV19	TRBJ2-3	NA
CASRRSAGANTGELFF	TGTGCCAGCAGGCGAAGTGCGGGAGCGAACACCGGGGAGCTGTTTTTT	TRBD2	TRBV7-3	TRBJ2-2	few
CASRGGLRTEAFF	TGTGCCAGCAGGGGGGGGTTGCGGACTGAAGCTTTCTTT	NA	TRBV6-5	TRBJ1-1	NA
CASSQGRGWQGANEKLFF	TGTGCCAGCAGCCAGGGCCGGGGCTGGCAGGGAGCAAATGAAAAACTGTTTTTT	NA	TRBV11-2	TRBJ1-4	NA
CASSLARTTYEQYF	TGCGCCAGCAGCTTGGCACGGACCACCTACGAGCAGTACTTC	NA	TRBV5-1	TRBJ2-7	once
CASSSEYRGSLTGELFF	TGTGCCAGCAGTTCCGAATACAGGGGGTCCCTCACCGGGGAGCTGTTTTTT	TRBD1	TRBV13	TRBJ2-2	NA
CASSISGVGTGELFF	TGTGCCAGTAGTATAAGCGGGGTTGGCACCGGGGAGCTGTTTTTT	TRBD2	TRBV19	TRBJ2-2	NA
CASSFGTSSYEQYF	TGCGCCAGCAGTTTCGGGACTAGCTCCTACGAGCAGTACTTC	TRBD2	TRBV5-1	TRBJ2-7	once
CASRQGAGQPQHF	TGTGCCAGCAGACAGGGGGCTGGTCAGCCCCAGCATTTT	TRBD1	TRBV12-3/TRBV12-4	TRBJ1-5	few
CASSYSGGYSYEQYF	TGTGCCAGCAGCTACTCGGGAGGGTACTCCTACGAGCAGTACTTC	TRBD2	TRBV7-9	TRBJ2-7	few
CASSSYSGGGAETQYF	TGTGCCAGCAGCTCCTATAGCGGGGGAGGAGCAGAGACCCAGTACTTC	TRBD2	TRBV5-4	TRBJ2-5	NA
CASSQETGIGYTF	TGCGCCAGCAGCCAAGAGACAGGGATTGGCTACACCTTC	TRBD1	TRBV4-3	TRBJ1-2	NA
CASSYATGVGTEAFF	TGTGCCAGCAGTTACGCTACAGGGGTAGGGACTGAAGCTTTCTTT	TRBD1	TRBV6-5	TRBJ1-1	once
CASSLVRLGTGLDTEAFF	TGTGCCAGCAGCTTAGTCAGGCTGGGGACAGGACTGGACACTGAAGCTTTCTTT	TRBD1	TRBV7-9	TRBJ1-1	NA
CASGRDQPQHF	TGTGCCAGCGGTCGGGATCAGCCCCAGCATTTT	NA	TRBV9	TRBJ1-5	NA
CSASKEGEAFF	TGCAGCGCCTCCAAGGAGGGTGAAGCTTTCTTT	NA	TRBV29-1	TRBJ1-1	NA
CASSFRYGEQFF	TGTGCCAGCAGCTTTCGATATGGGGAGCAGTTCTTC	NA	TRBV5-6	TRBJ2-1	NA
CASSANRYNEQFF	TGTGCCAGCAGCGCGAATCGCTACAATGAGCAGTTCTTC	NA	TRBV9	TRBJ2-1	NA
CASSLVRGNTGELFF	TGTGCCAGCAGCTTAGTTCGGGGCAACACCGGGGAGCTGTTTTTT	NA	TRBV11-2	TRBJ2-2	NA
CASSLALVPNEKLFF	TGCGCCAGCAGCCTTGCTTTAGTTCCTAATGAAAAACTGTTTTTT	NA	TRBV4-1	TRBJ1-4	NA
CASSLDQLAGAHEQYF	TGCGCCAGCAGCTTGGATCAACTAGCGGGAGCCCACGAGCAGTACTTC	TRBD2	TRBV5-1	TRBJ2-7	NA
CASRISTRGLGELFF	TGTGCCAGCAGGATAAGTACGAGAGGACTCGGGGAGCTGTTTTTT	NA	TRBV27	TRBJ2-2	NA
CASSQQDYEQYF	TGTGCCAGCAGCCAGCAGGACTACGAGCAGTACTTC	NA	TRBV14	TRBJ2-7	NA
CASTLTGGTEAFF	TGTGCCAGCACTCTTACAGGGGGCACTGAAGCTTTCTTT	TRBD1	TRBV12-3/TRBV12-4	TRBJ1-1	NA
CAKYEPEAFF	TGTGCCAAGTACGAGCCCGAAGCTTTCTTT	NA	TRBV27	TRBJ1-1	NA
CASSPGPTYEQYF	TGTGCCAGCAGCCCAGGCCCCACCTACGAGCAGTACTTC	NA	TRBV7-2	TRBJ2-7	NA
CASKGSSGTDTQYF	TGTGCCTCGAAGGGATCCTCCGGCACAGATACGCAGTATTTT	NA	TRBV12-5	TRBJ2-3	NA
CSVGTGTYNEQFF	TGCAGCGTTGGGACAGGTACCTACAATGAGCAGTTCTTC	TRBD1	TRBV29-1	TRBJ2-1	once
CASSQVPRLSEGGGYTF	TGCGCCAGCAGCCAAGTTCCAAGGCTTAGTGAGGGAGGAGGCTACACCTTC	NA	TRBV4-3	TRBJ1-2	few
CSASPSGTGGAVAYGYTF	TGCAGTGCTAGTCCTTCCGGGACAGGGGGCGCGGTGGCCTATGGCTACACCTTC	TRBD1	TRBV20-1	TRBJ1-2	NA